Sequencing of this T cell receptor beta chain was carried out in a study of cytomegalovirus exposure and HLA in healthy donors (TCRdb year 2017). Background for the entire study: In an earlier analysis of 587 of the donors, 276 Gb of sequence data and some 120 million unique TCR beta sequences from 150 million to 200 million T cells were reported. An early release that covered approximately 600 HLA-typed donors contained 250 to 350 gigabases of sequencing data and 70 million to 100 million unique TCR sequences. Of the roughly 390 genotyped donors, roughly 85% fell in the genetic ancestry cluster associated with self-reported Caucasian donors. The study was designed to test whether signatures of past pathogen exposure could be identified by cataloging public T cell receptors. The T cell repertoires of around 670 subjects were profiled by immunosequencing and related to cytomegalovirus serostatus. A separate validation cohort of about 110 different subjects was used in addition to the approximately 670-subject first cohort. High-throughput TCR immunosequencing, statistical association of individual TCRs with disease status, and machine learning were combined to predict cytomegalovirus infection status. In a later analysis, previously published TCR beta repertoires from 670 or so donors were re-analyzed and high-resolution HLA genotyping was added so that TCR occurrence patterns could be studied. In the later analysis, no new phenotypic data were used to find candidate immune exposures; instead, reliance was placed on TCR beta sequences and their occurrence across donors. An earlier analysis of roughly 580 of the donors used high-throughput TCR beta sequencing to judge whether each TCR beta V gene segment behaved as functional or pseudogenic. Alongside the repertoire data, information on donor age, sex, ethnicity and CMV serostatus was compiled. A later genetic analysis took genome-wide SNP genotypes for about three fifths of the 666 donors and used that subset as a discovery cohort. Every discovery cohort repertoire had been produced on one sequencing platform. Both class I and class II loci were covered by HLA typing, at four-digit resolution. The number of typed donors differed by locus: about 629-640 for A, B, C, DRB1 and DQB1; 522 for DQA1; about 600 for DPA1; and about 450 for DPB1. Because of strong linkage in the cohort, roughly 5 DR-DQ haplotypes were treated as single units for association and clustering. On average, about 240,000 unique TCR beta nucleotide sequences were sequenced per donor among 398 genotyped donors of the cohort, with 15% to 20% of those sequences being non-productive.

The cohort consisted of 666 healthy bone marrow donors. At the time of sampling, all cohort members were nominally healthy, though unrecorded immune exposures were likely present. The donor was CMV seronegative and belonged to the group of over 300 seronegative cohort members. A peripheral blood sample was provided by each donor, and peripheral blood mononuclear cells were used for TCR beta sequencing. The Qiagen DNeasy Blood Extraction Kit was used to extract genomic DNA from the blood cell samples. On this clone itself: The antigen it recognizes is unknown. No base qualities exist here, and no much larger clone lies one base off it.

Trimming removed 4 bases from V and 8 bases from J; the gene matches leave 15 bases unexplained. CDR1 and CDR2 (SGHRS, YFSETQ) derive from the germline V gene. Reading from cysteine to phenylalanine, the CDR3 counts 18 amino acids. Only the CDR3 portion is preserved as DNA: 54 bases, with reading frame beginning at the first base. Summary of the overall study and its limitations: Compared with the approximately 700-donor mean, donors in an Asian-associated ancestry cluster had fewer N-insertions in productive TCRs, according to a later genetic analysis. Several of the top co-occurrence clusters appeared to be linked to parvovirus B19, influenza, CMV and Epstein-Barr virus, according to a later analysis. When HLA alleles, especially DR and DQ, strongly co-occurred, TCR associations were difficult to assign to individual alleles. Immune exposure information for the cohort was limited to CMV serostatus. A cluster of highly shared sequence variants was judged likely to represent a technical artifact of the sequencing pipeline. Some IMGT-functional V segments, including TRBV6-2 and TRBV6-3, could not be told apart with the 87-base-pair reads, so those segments were excluded. Across donors, most TCR sequences were observed very rarely, whereas some public TCRs were present in many individuals. In an earlier analysis of around 600 of the donors, most TCR beta V segments appeared in productive rearrangements about 87% or about 30% of the time, broadly matching IMGT annotations. In a later analysis, HLA-associated TCR beta chains showed more clonal expansion and lower generation probabilities than non-associated chains that were equally common. A further reported finding was that TCR beta sequences accurately predicted the HLA-A and HLA-B alleles for most subjects in the first cohort. A later analysis associated around 16,000 TCR beta sequences with specific HLA alleles at a false discovery rate of 0.05. A few of the identified cytomegalovirus-associated TCR beta chains were confirmed in vitro to be specific for cytomegalovirus antigens. A later genetic analysis associated a missense DCLRE1C variant with V-gene and J-gene trimming of TCR beta chains, and an independent cohort replicated the association. A total of fewer than 200 TCR beta chains were listed by the study as associated with cytomegalovirus. The earlier analysis of 587 of the donors excluded 15 to 20 rarely observed V segments, including chromosome 9 orphons, because counts were too low. Sequencing depth was assumed to be roughly uniform across donors in the presence/absence analyses, though that assumption may not hold. It was suggested by the authors that the approach could potentially be generalized to other disease states and immunological phenotypes. Linkage disequilibrium might explain the correlated functional status among segregating V segments, but an unknown experimental factor could not be ruled out. Most CMV-associated TCR beta chains appeared to be HLA-restricted in a later analysis, and the HLA associations seemed to be driven largely by CMV exposure. According to a later analysis, TCR association rates differed among HLA loci, with DRB1 alleles showing the most associated TCRs and HLA-C alleles showing the fewest. Cytomegalovirus status was reported to be diagnosed by the classifier with high specificity and sensitivity in both the original and validation cohorts. Because some donors lacked HLA typing at each locus, the association tests relied only on the typed subset. Only TCR beta chains were sequenced in this cohort, and the absence of alpha or paired-chain data limited detectable features.

The receptor library was made with the immunoSEQ multiplex PCR assay. For the multiplex PCR, a mixture combining 60 forward primers for TCR Vbeta segments and 13 reverse primers for TCR Jbeta segments was used. Amplification of the CDR3 region of rearranged TCR beta genes was performed with a multiplex PCR assay on genomic DNA. The Illumina HiSeq System was used to sequence the amplified TCR beta libraries as 87-base-pair reads. The original methods were these. A later analysis tallied 75 million to 95 million unique TCR beta chains across the roughly 610 repertoires, and around 12 million of those chains were shared by two or more donors. Raw reads were error-corrected and collapsed into unique sequences with a nearest-neighbor algorithm that merged closely related sequences to remove PCR and sequencing errors. To assign V, D and J gene segments, CDR3 sequences were aligned to IMGT reference sequences. Each retained sequence needed at least a six-nucleotide match to both a V gene segment and a J gene segment. A rearrangement counted as productive if the CDR3 had no stop codons and remained in frame with V and J, and every other rearrangement counted as non-productive. CDR3 was defined by IMGT convention, running from the second conserved V-encoded cysteine to the conserved J-encoded phenylalanine. In an earlier analysis of approximately 590 of the donors, sequences lacking an unambiguous match to a single V gene segment were excluded. In an earlier analysis of several hundred of the donors, V segments were called functional above 56.7% productive rearrangements and were called segregating when the between-donor standard deviation exceeded 5%. A statistical classification framework was developed to diagnose cytomegalovirus status using the catalog of TCR beta chain sequences. V and J gene assignment, in a later analysis, came from comparing TCR nucleotide sequences with IMGT/GENE-DB human TR gene sequences. The TCRdist pipeline was used in a later analysis to assign CDR3 sequences and most-parsimonious VDJ recombination scenarios. In a later analysis, each TCR beta chain was defined by its CDR3 amino acid sequence together with its V-gene family, and reads without a unique V-gene family were excluded. A later analysis removed 550 to 650 highly shared, low-generation-probability nucleotide sequences to deal with suspected cross-contamination and a sequencing artifact. For each public chain, a later analysis derived a clonal expansion index from normalized ranks of inferred template counts within each repertoire. Generation probabilities in a later analysis came from a VDJ recombination model fitted to out-of-frame rearrangements, and those results were checked against IGoR. In a later analysis, hypergeometric tests were used to score TCR-TCR, TCR-HLA and TCR-CMV co-occurrence, with a repertoire-size bias correction applied to TCR pairs. To estimate false discovery rates, a later analysis permuted the HLA or CMV assignments 20 times. In a later analysis, co-occurring TCRs were grouped with DBSCAN, and TCRdist sequence similarity was added when clustering was performed within HLA-allele-positive subsets. Repertoires with fewer than 30,000 or more than 120,000 public chains were left out of co-occurrence clustering, as were about five repertoires with anomalous nucleotide sharing. TCRdb carries this immuneACCESS record with in-frame sequences only. Its versions omit some clonotypes, under half of them owing to an unresolved V gene in the studies checked, with the rest unexplained. D and trimming come from the DNA, and the V and J calls and clone size come from that table. Present in this sample are over 150,000 clones, 80% to 90% of which were seen just once. The ten largest clones represent around 1.9% of the sample.

The source of this sequence is a woman between 18 and 29 years old in good health and CMV-seronegative. The rearranged segments are TRBV5-1 and TRBJ2-1; 13 nucleotides in the junction match TRBD2. Sequenced sample: PBMCs. This receptor carries the CDR3 CASSRRKPGLAGSDEQFF. The DNA sequence is given as TGCGCCAGCAGCAGAAGGAAACCGGGACTAGCGGGATCAGATGAGCAGTTCTTC.